A single sample gave rise to the 16 T cell receptor beta chains below, sequenced in a study of blood T cell repertoires in COVID-19. The repertoire was sequenced with immunoSEQ multiplex PCR; TCRdb's copy has only in-frame clones and lacks some. The top ten hold about 0.65% of the sample, which has a few hundred thousand clones, 88% seen once. Sequencing input: peripheral blood. The receptors come from a human donor in a cohort sampled during active COVID-19.

The rearrangement joins TRBV15 to TRBJ1-1, with D hard to call. V lost 5 bases to trimming and J lost 1 base, with 14 bases between them. The CDR3 has 15 amino acids. CDR1 LNHNV and CDR2 YYDKDF come from the germline V gene (reference sequence). This CDR3 reads CATSVHGDKNTEAFF. The CDR3, as DNA: TGTGCCACCAGCGTTCACGGGGATAAGAACACTGAAGCTTTCTTT. Using reference TRBV15 and TRBJ1-1 for the parts outside the CDR3, the full variable domain is DAMVIQNPRYQVTQFGKPVTLSCSQTLNHNVMYWYQQKSSQAPKLLFHYYDKDFNNEADTPDNFQSRRPNTSFCFLDIRSPGLGDTAMYLCATSVHGDKNTEAFFGQGTRLTVV.

V is TRBV5-1 and J is TRBJ2-5, with TRBD2 matching over 11 bases. The V gene end was trimmed by 2 bases and the J gene end by 3 bases; junction bases not matched to a gene: 3. Germline CDR1 and CDR2: SGHRS and YFSETQ. The CDR3 loop spans 15 amino acids. CDR3 bases: TGCGCCAGCAGCTTCCTGACTAGCGGGGAAGAGACCCAGTACTTC. This codes for CASSFLTSGEETQYF.

This clone was observed a few times. This rearrangement joins TRBV19 to TRBJ1-2; the D gene is possibly TRBD1 (5 bases). V was clipped by 0 bases and J by 7 bases, with 9 bases between them. Germline assignment: CDR1 LNHDA and CDR2 SQIVND (reference sequence). The CDR3 is 13 amino acids. In nucleotides, the CDR3 is TGTGCCAGTAGTATAGACAGGGTCGGTGGCTACACCTTC. It codes for CASSIDRVGGYTF. Full variable domain (rest looked up from reference TRBV19 and TRBJ1-2): DGGITQSPKYLFRKEGQNVTLSCEQNLNHDAMYWYRQDPGQGLRLIYYSQIVNDFQKGDIAEGYSVSREKKESFPLTVTSAQKNPTAFYLCASSIDRVGGYTFGSGTRLTVV.

V usage is TRBV19 and J usage is TRBJ2-7; 11 bases agree with TRBD2. The CDR3 is made up of 18 amino acids. The germline V gene has CDR1 LNHDA and CDR2 SQIVND (reference sequence). Trimming removed 5 bases from V and 0 bases from J; junction bases left unmatched: 12. The CDR3 loop is CASSSGLAVWGSSYEQYF. The CDR3 coding sequence is TGTGCCAGTAGTTCGGGACTAGCGGTTTGGGGAAGCTCCTACGAGCAGTACTTC.

This rearrangement joins TRBV3-1 (or the pseudogene TRBV3-2) to TRBJ2-7; tentatively, D is TRBD2 (5 bases). Germline CDR1 reads LGHDT; CDR2 reads YNNKEL (reference sequence). The CDR3 loop spans 12 amino acids. V lost 1 base and J lost 9, with 10 bases in between. CDR3 sequence reads: CASSQAEAGQYF. CDR3 nucleotides: TGTGCCAGCAGCCAAGCCGAGGCGGGGCAGTACTTC.

The chain joins TRBV5-4 to TRBJ1-2, with D maybe TRBD1 (6 bases). V was pared by 10 bases and J by 3 bases, with 25 bases between. This CDR3 comprises 16 residues. The germline CDR1 and CDR2 sequences are SGHNT and YYREEE (reference sequence). The CDR3 reads CALQPGGGGVDYGYTF. CDR3 in DNA: TGTGCCCTACAGCCTGGCGGCGGGGGCGTTGACTATGGCTACACCTTC. Full variable domain (outside the CDR3, taken from reference TRBV5-4 and TRBJ1-2): ETGVTQSPTHLIKTRGQQVTLRCSSQSGHNTVSWYQQALGQGPQFIFQYYREEENGRGNFPPRFSGLQFPNYSSELNVNALELDDSALYLCALQPGGGGVDYGYTFGSGTRLTVV.

This clone was observed once. The CDR3 bases are TGTGCCACCAGTGGCCAGGGACAGAAAGAAGGGCAGTACTTC. Protein: CATSGQGQKEGQYF. The rearrangement uses TRBV24-1 and TRBJ2-7, with 7 bases matching TRBD1. After removal of 5 bases from V and 9 bases from J, the junction contained 12 bases not matched to a gene. CDR1 KGHDR and CDR2 SFDVKD come from the germline V gene. This CDR3 region has 14 residues.

The chain employs TRBV19 and TRBJ2-7, with D possibly being TRBD1 (6 bases). CDR3 length: 15 residues. Germline values: CDR1 LNHDA, CDR2 SQIVND (reference sequence). Between the trimmed V and J ends, which lost 3 bases and 0 bases, there was a span of 12 bases. The DNA of the CDR3 is TGTGCCAGTAGTATCAACAGGGATCCCTCCTACGAGCAGTACTTC. This gives the protein CASSINRDPSYEQYF.

The chain joins TRBV18 to TRBJ2-7; TRBD2 matches at 10 bases. J lost 2 bases, V lost 8 bases, and 6 bases had no gene match. This CDR3 is 14 amino acids long. Germline CDR1 reads KGHSH; CDR2 reads LQKENI. In nucleotides, the CDR3 is TGTGCCAGCAGGCCCGGGACTAGCGCCTACGAGCAGTACTTC. It encodes CASRPGTSAYEQYF. Full variable domain (rest looked up from reference TRBV18 and TRBJ2-7): NAGVMQNPRHLVRRRGQEARLRCSPMKGHSHVYWYRQLPEEGLKFMVYLQKENIIDESGMPKERFSAEFPKEGPSILRIQQVVRGDSAAYFCASRPGTSAYEQYFGPGTRLTVT.

The chain recombines TRBV7-8 with TRBJ2-5, with TRBD2 matching over 12 bases. The CDR3 sequence is 15 residues long. Germline assignment: CDR1 SGHVS and CDR2 FQNEAQ. V gave up 3 bases and J gave up 4 bases; unmatched junction bases: 3. In DNA, the CDR3 is TGTGCCAGCAGCTTTGGACTAGCGGGGATAGAGACCCAGTACTTC. Translated, it gives CASSFGLAGIETQYF.

V gene TRBV7-2 combines with J gene TRBJ1-5; no definite D call. Trimming removed 0 bases at V and 4 bases at J, with 4 bases between. CDR1 SGHTA and CDR2 FQGNSA come from the germline V gene. The length of the CDR3 is 13 residues. DNA for the CDR3: TGTGCCAGCAGCTTAGCGCGGAATCAGCCCCAGCATTTT. Translated, it gives CASSLARNQPQHF.

This clone was detected once. V gene TRBV29-1 combines with J gene TRBJ1-1; 12 bases are shared with TRBD1. This CDR3 is built from 15 residues. V was clipped by 7 bases and J by 6 bases; unmatched bases: 12. From germline, CDR1 is SQVTM and CDR2 ANQGSEA. In DNA, the CDR3 is TGCAGCGCCGTCCCGGGACAGGGGGCAGGTGCTGAAGCTTTCTTT. This gives the protein CSAVPGQGAGAEAFF.

This rearrangement joins TRBV7-5 to TRBJ2-7; TRBD2, the table's D call, was not compared with the DNA. TRBV7-5 is a pseudogene. This CDR3 contains 11 residues. CDR3 sequence: CARITSYEQYF. DNA of the CDR3: TGTGCCAGGATTACTTCCTACGAGCAGTACTTC.

This clone was picked up one time. The V and J genes are TRBV5-1 and TRBJ2-7, with D possibly matching TRBD2 (6 bases). The V and J ends lost 2 bases and 5 bases respectively, with 8 bases between them. Germline values: CDR1 SGHRS, CDR2 YFSETQ. This CDR3 contains 12 residues. The CDR3 bases are TGCGCCAGCAGCTTCCCTAGCGACGAGCAGTACTTC. Its protein product is CASSFPSDEQYF.

In the case of this clone: Other DNA sequences in this sample translate to the same CDR3. The V gene is TRBV19, the J gene TRBJ1-5; D is unresolved. Germline V gives CDR1 LNHDA, CDR2 SQIVND (reference sequence). V shed 3 bases and J shed 2 bases, with 8 bases lying between them. CDR3 length: 14 amino acids. The CDR3 nucleotides read TGTGCCAGTAGTATCACCGGGGGCAATCAGCCCCAGCATTTT. Translating it yields CASSITGGNQPQHF.

This clone appeared once. This chain links TRBV5-1 with TRBJ2-5, with 9 bases identical to TRBD1. The CDR3 runs 15 residues. J lost 5 bases, V lost 4 bases, and 9 bases had no gene match. Germline V CDR1 and CDR2: SGHRS, YFSETQ. The CDR3 region has the DNA TGCGCCAGCAGCCTACAGGGGGCGCCGGAGGAGACCCAGTACTTC. Encoded protein: CASSLQGAPEETQYF.